These 5 T cell receptor beta chains came from one sample sequenced in a study of blood T cell repertoires in COVID-19. The protocol was immunoSEQ multiplex PCR, while the TCRdb copy is restricted to in-frame clones and leaves out a portion. Among 200,000 to 250,000 clones, approximately 86% were seen once, and the ten largest hold approximately 1.6%. The sample comprised PBMCs or T cells enriched from blood (not recorded which). These receptors originate from a woman aged 50 to 60 who had recovered from COVID-19.

The gene calls are TRBV27 and TRBJ2-2, with 10 bases aligning to TRBD1. CDR3 length: 18 residues. CDR1 MNHEY and CDR2 SMNVEV come from the germline V gene (reference sequence). Unmatched junction bases numbered 10, after V lost 6 bases and J lost 0 bases. DNA of the CDR3: TGTGCCAGCAGGAAAAACCCGGGACAGGGGACGAACACCGGGGAGCTGTTTTTT. Its translation is CASRKNPGQGTNTGELFF.

The rearrangement links TRBV6-5 to TRBJ1-1; D possibly corresponds to TRBD1 (6 bases). The V gene lost 2 bases and the J gene lost 3 bases, with 7 bases spanning the gap. The CDR3 runs 13 residues. Germline assignment: CDR1 MNHEY and CDR2 SVGAGI. The CDR3: CASSYRTDTEAFF. As DNA, the CDR3 is TGTGCCAGCAGTTACCGGACAGACACTGAAGCTTTCTTT.

The rearrangement uses TRBV9 and TRBJ2-5, with 8 bases lining up with TRBD2. V dropped 3 bases and J dropped 4; count of bases not matched to a gene: 5. CDR1 SGDLS and CDR2 YYNGEE come from the germline V gene. The CDR3 contains 14 residues. CDR3 residues: CASSALAGIETQYF. The CDR3 coding sequence is TGTGCCAGCAGCGCATTAGCGGGAATAGAGACCCAGTACTTC.

The chain has TRBV5-6 and TRBJ1-6; 9 bases map to TRBD1. Germline V CDR1 and CDR2: SGHDT, YYEEEE. With 0 bases clipped from V and 9 bases from J, the junction kept 4 bases outside the gene matches. The CDR3 is made up of 15 amino acids. The CDR3 DNA reads as TGTGCCAGCAGCTTGGTCGCGACAGGGGGTTCACCCCTCCACTTT. Translated, it gives CASSLVATGGSPLHF.

V and J are TRBV12-5 and TRBJ1-1, with D uncertain. With 6 bases removed from V and 5 bases from J, the gap between germline ends came to 10 bases. Germline CDR1 is LGHNT and CDR2 is FRNRAP. The CDR3 runs to 12 residues. CDR3 sequence (DNA): TGTGCTAGTGGCACGCTCGGGACTGAAGCTTTCTTT. It translates to CASGTLGTEAFF.